This entry concerns a single TCR beta chain. Original processing notes: The authors estimated nucleated cell counts from reference gene primer amplification. The assay was immunoSEQ multiplex PCR, and TCRdb's table has in-frame clones only and misses some. V and J calls plus clone size are reproduced from that table; the DNA served to infer D and trimming. The table records roughly 200,000 clones, less than 90% of them present only once. This record comes from a study of blood T cell repertoires in COVID-19. About the study: Donors in the United States, Italy and Spain gave samples during acute or convalescent COVID-19. PBMCs, B-cell-depleted T cells, or T cells were the source of the cDNA or gDNA that made up the material.

This receptor was identified in a man between 65 and 85 years old with acute or convalescent COVID-19. The sequenced material came from peripheral blood.

The CDR3 sequence is CGVSEGGRGDEQFF. The DNA of the CDR3 is TGCGGCGTATCGGAGGGCGGGAGAGGCGATGAGCAGTTCTTC. The V gene is TRBV5-1, the J gene TRBJ2-1, with TRBD2 matching 7 bases. Germline CDR1 reads SGHRS; CDR2 reads YFSETQ. This CDR3 has 14 residues.